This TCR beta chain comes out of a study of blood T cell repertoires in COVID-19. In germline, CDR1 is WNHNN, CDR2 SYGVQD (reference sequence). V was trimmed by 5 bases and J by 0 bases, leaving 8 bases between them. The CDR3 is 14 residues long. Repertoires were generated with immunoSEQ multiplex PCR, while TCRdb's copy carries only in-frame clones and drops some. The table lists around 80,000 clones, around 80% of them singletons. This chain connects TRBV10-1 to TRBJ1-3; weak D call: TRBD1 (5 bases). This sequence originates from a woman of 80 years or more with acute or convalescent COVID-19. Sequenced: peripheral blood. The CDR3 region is CASSPDNSGNTIYF. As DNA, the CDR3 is TGCGCCAGCAGTCCGGACAACTCTGGAAACACCATATATTTT.